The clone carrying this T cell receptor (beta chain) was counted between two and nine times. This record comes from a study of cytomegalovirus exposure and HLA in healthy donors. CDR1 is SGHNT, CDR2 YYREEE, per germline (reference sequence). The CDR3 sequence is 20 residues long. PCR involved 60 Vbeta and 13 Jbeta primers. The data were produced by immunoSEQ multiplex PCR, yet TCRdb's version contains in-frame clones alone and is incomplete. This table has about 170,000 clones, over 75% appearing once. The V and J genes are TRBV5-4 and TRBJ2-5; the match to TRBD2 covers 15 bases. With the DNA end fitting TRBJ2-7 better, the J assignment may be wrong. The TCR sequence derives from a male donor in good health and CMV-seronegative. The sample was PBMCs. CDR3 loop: CASSPQLGTSGGRNSYEQYF. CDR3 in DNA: TGTGCCAGCAGCCCGCAACTGGGGACTAGCGGGGGGCGGAACTCCTACGAGCAGTACTTC.